The source of this TCR beta chain is a study of response to subunit inactivated influenza vaccine. About this clonotype itself: Its antigen is undetermined.

One entry per CDR3 protein results from TCRdb running MiXCR on the RT-PCR reads. The sample has around 300,000 distinct CDR3 sequences; about 20% are singletons. Study results and caveats: Seasonal influenza vaccination, on each occasion, was suggested by the authors to recruit few new T cells.

Germline CDR1 and CDR2: MNHEY and SMNVEV (reference sequence). There are 14 residues in the CDR3. V was cut by 4 bases and J by 3 bases, with 12 bases left in between. The starting material was PBMCs from blood, obtained less than 22 months after vaccination. This TCR was recovered from a man in his fifties or sixties who received an inactivated influenza vaccine. V is TRBV27 and J is TRBJ1-1, with D unresolved. The CDR3 bases are TGTGCCAGCAGTTCTCCTCCCCACTACACTGAAGCTTTCTTT. It encodes CASSSPPHYTEAFF.